This T cell receptor (beta chain) was found in a study of CXCR3 chemokines and chemotherapy response in bladder cancer (dated by TCRdb to between 2021 and 2022). Notes on the research overall: The study tested whether activity of the CXCR3 chemokine system within human bladder cancer tumors predicted response to chemotherapy.

This clonotype is categorized as medium-sized (0.01 to 0.1%). Its antigen has not been determined. Per-base qualities were not stored, and no clone one base away is much larger. The CDR3 holds 14 amino acids from the cysteine to the phenylalanine. The sequence is cut down to CDR3 DNA, 42 bases in frame from base 1. Via the germline V gene, CDR1 is MNHNS and CDR2 SASEGT. V is pared back by 1 base and J by 2 bases, with 7 bases lying between the germline termini. Library preparation used PCR. Sequencing instrument: Illumina HiSeq 2500. Starting from the raw public reads, TCRdb applied fastp trimming at Q25, assembled clones with MiXCR and retained in-frame beta chains. Each CDR3 protein appears once, grouped with its most common genes and DNA. Within this sample are about 13,000 distinct CDR3 sequences, with under 15% of them counted one time only. Together, the top ten hold about 24% of the sample.

This clonotype was obtained from a human donor with bladder cancer that did not respond to neoadjuvant chemotherapy. This specimen was acquired from a patient whose treatment included neoadjuvant chemotherapy. This sequence uses TRBV6-1 and TRBJ2-3, with TRBD1 tentatively as D gene (5 bases match). CDR3 reads: CASSEVGDTDTQYF. The nucleotide sequence reads as follows: TGTGCCAGCAGTGAAGTAGGGGACACAGATACGCAGTATTTT.